The following is a T cell receptor beta chain sequence with its context. The antigen it binds to is not known. A much larger clone differs by one base, so this may be a read error. This entry comes from a study of molecular identifiers for immune sequencing clone quantification (dated by TCRdb to about 2018). For the wider study: For a replicate experiment, the RNA from either 20,000 or 100,000 naive CD8 T cells was divided into five aliquots, and four of those aliquots went on to sequencing. CD8 T cells were used in a methods study to benchmark molecular-identifier clustering-based TCR repertoire sequencing (MIDCIRS) and TCR RNA copy counting.

General conclusions and limits of the study: Highly expanded clone sizes could be underestimated if identical TCR molecules share a barcode. Modeling indicated around 3 TCR RNA copies recovered per cell, compared with about ten by digital PCR, which implies a capture efficiency of approximately 30%. Without barcode sub-clustering, chimeric consensus sequences inflated TCR diversity; chimeras reached as high as 47%. Spiked-in Jurkat TCR RNA equivalent to a single cell was reported to be detectable even among approximately 1 million naive CD8 T cells. Spiked-in Jurkat TCR RNA (approximately 10 copies' worth), which is not part of the donor repertoire, was contained in the naive libraries. In CMV-specific effector cells, over 97% of molecules were held by clones above 20 RNA copies, whereas under 1% of molecules were held by such clones in naive cells.

Libraries of naive CD8 T cells were built from anywhere between about 17,000 and 1,000,000 sorted cells, with 10%, 30% or 50% of the purified RNA used. Naive CD8 T cells were FACS-sorted as CD8+CD4-CCR7+CD45RA+ on a BD FACSAria II into RLT Plus buffer. Nine to eleven TCR copies' worth of Jurkat RNA were spiked into roughly 18,000-1,000,000 naive CD8 T cell samples to test detection sensitivity. Enrichment of CD8 T cells was performed with RosetteSep CD8+ T Cell Enrichment Cocktail and Ficoll-Paque, after which ACK red cell lysis was carried out. Reading from cysteine to phenylalanine, the CDR3 counts 17 amino acids. Just the 51-base CDR3 DNA is kept, in frame starting at base 1. Taken from the germline V gene (reference sequence), the CDR1 and CDR2 loops are SEHNR and FQNEAQ. Libraries were made using PCR. Sequencing was performed on a NextSeq 500. Bulk TCR libraries were generated as previously described, with the TCR primers listed in Table S5 used. Total RNA was purified with the Qiagen AllPrep DNA/RNA kit. Before analysis, reads from multiple sequencing runs of the same library were pooled. Turning to the authors' computational methods: Only reads with exact TCR constant sequence were kept, trimmed to 150 nt, and grouped by their 12-nt molecular barcodes. Reads inside each barcode group were sub-clustered using a 15% Levenshtein threshold, and a quality-weighted consensus sequence was constructed for each RNA molecule. Non-functional sequences were removed, as were lower-count sequences one edit away from another. On the basis of fitting two negative binomial distributions, barcode sub-clusters with fewer than 20% of the maximum read count were discarded. In-frame beta chains were kept once TCRdb had trimmed the public reads at Q25 with fastp and called clones with MiXCR. Each CDR3 protein appears once, grouped with its most common genes and DNA. The V and J calls were determined by TCRdb, not by the authors. The table for this sample lists some 320,000 distinct CDR3 sequences; over 20% of them were counted only once. 0.65% to 0.95% of the sample is in the top ten clones.

Input material: naive CD8+ T cells from blood, with Jurkat cell RNA spiked in. What this sample's cell subset or site label stands for: FACS-sorted CD8+CD4-CCR7+CD45RA+ naive T cells. The clonotype originates from a human donor in good health. Some libraries in this study had Jurkat cell RNA spiked in. The chain is made from TRBV7-9 and TRBJ2-5; TRBD2 aligns with 7 central bases. CDR3 loop: CAGSLTGGRSQEETQYF. The base sequence is TGTGCCGGCAGCTTAACGGGGGGTCGGAGCCAAGAAGAGACCCAGTACTTC.